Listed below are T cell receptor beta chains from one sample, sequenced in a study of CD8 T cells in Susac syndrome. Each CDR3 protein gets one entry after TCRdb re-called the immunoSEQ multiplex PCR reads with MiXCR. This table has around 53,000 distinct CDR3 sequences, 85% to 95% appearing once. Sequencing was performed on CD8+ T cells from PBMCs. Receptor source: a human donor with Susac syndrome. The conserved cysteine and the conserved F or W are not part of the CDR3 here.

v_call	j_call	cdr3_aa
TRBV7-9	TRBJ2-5	ASSLNRLQETQY
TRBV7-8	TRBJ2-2	ASSQDANTGELF
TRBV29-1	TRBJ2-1	SVDGGVFLSYNEQF
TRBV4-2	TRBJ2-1	ASSVPGTAYNEQF
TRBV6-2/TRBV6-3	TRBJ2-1	ASSTNGAYNEQF
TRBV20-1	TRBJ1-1	SADSENLSLNTEAF
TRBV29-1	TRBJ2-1	SVGRGGPDEQF
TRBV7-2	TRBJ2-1	ASIPTSGGVNEQF
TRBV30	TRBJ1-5	AWSPGIGLNQPQH
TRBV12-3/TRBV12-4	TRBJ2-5	ASSLPRGQETQY
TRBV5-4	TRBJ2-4	ASSLAIENIQY
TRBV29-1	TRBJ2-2	SVALAGGPGIGELF
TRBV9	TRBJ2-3	ASRSGGKDTQY
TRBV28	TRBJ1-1	ASGGTEAF
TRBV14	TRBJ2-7	ASSQGPYEQY
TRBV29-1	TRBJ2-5	SVEGTSKETQY
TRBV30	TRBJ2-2	AWRSSGGEHRGAV
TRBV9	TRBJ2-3	ASSVVDGGADTQY
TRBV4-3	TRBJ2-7	ASSQDRTSYAYEQY
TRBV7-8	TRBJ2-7	ASSPVGPYEQY
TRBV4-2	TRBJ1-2	ASSQVGGSDYGYT
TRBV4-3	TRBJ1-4	ASSQAGGMDEKLF
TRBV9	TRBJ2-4	ASSVAKSGAAKNIQY
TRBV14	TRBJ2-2	ASSQDFFGELF